The present T cell receptor (beta chain) was sequenced within a study of blood T cell repertoires in COVID-19. Background on the study: Whether acute or convalescent, the COVID-19 samples came from the United States, Italy and Spain. Nucleic acid was either cDNA or gDNA, and it came from T cells, B-cell-depleted T cells, or PBMCs.

Using immunoSEQ multiplex PCR, the repertoire was profiled, and TCRdb retains in-frame clones only, with some absent. The sample carries 300,000 to 500,000 clones, over 75% recorded once. This receptor was obtained from a woman under 40 with acute COVID-19. Sequencing was carried out using PBMCs or T cells enriched from blood (not recorded which).

CDR3 sequence: CATRAGGTANEKLFF. The CDR3 nucleotides read TGTGCCACCAGAGCTGGAGGGACAGCAAATGAAAAACTGTTTTTT. The chain employs TRBV24-1 and TRBJ1-4, with 7 bases lining up with TRBD1. The CDR3 length is 15 residues. Germline V gene sequence: CDR1 KGHDR, CDR2 SFDVKD. J lost 5 bases, V lost 7 bases, and 9 bases had no gene match.